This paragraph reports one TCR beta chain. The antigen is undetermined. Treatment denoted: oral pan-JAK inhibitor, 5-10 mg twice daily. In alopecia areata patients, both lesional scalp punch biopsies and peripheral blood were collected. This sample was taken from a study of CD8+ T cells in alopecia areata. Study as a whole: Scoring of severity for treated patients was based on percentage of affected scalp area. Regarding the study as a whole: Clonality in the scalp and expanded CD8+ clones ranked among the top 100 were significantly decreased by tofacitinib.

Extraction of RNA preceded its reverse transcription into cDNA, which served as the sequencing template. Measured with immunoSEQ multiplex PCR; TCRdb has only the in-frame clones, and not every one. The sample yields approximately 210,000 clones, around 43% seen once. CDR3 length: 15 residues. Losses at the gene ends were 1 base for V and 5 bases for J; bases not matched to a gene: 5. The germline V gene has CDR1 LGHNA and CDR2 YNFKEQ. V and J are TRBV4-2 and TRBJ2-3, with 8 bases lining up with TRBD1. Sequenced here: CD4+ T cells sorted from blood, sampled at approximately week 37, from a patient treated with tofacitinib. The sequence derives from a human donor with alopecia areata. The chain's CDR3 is CASSQVGQGRDTQYF. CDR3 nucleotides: TGTGCCAGCAGCCAAGTCGGACAGGGTCGAGATACGCAGTATTTT.